The next 9 T cell receptor beta chains were all read from a single sample in a study of OX40 agonist ivuxolimab in advanced cancers. Generated by immunoSEQ multiplex PCR, the TCRdb table keeps only in-frame clones and is missing some. The sample consists of roughly 80,000 clones, about 88% of them appearing once. The sample here was CD4+ or CD8+ T cells sorted from blood, taken in a trial of the OX40 agonist ivuxolimab. These receptors originate from an adult with an advanced solid tumor such as melanoma, head and neck, liver or kidney cancer.

The V call is TRBV29-1, the J call TRBJ2-2; D remains ambiguous. CDR1 SQVTM and CDR2 ANQGSEA come from the germline V gene. This CDR3 is 15 amino acids long. Trimming took 3 bases from V and 4 from J, leaving 15 bases between them. CDR3 sequence reads: CSVDQVGLGTGELFF. The CDR3 nucleotides read TGCAGCGTTGACCAAGTGGGGTTAGGCACCGGGGAGCTGTTTTTT.

The chain combines TRBV9 with TRBJ2-2; a weak D match, TRBD1 (6 bases). V was trimmed by 2 bases and J by 6 bases, leaving 23 bases between them. Germline V gives CDR1 SGDLS, CDR2 YYNGEE. The CDR3 spans 18 residues. DNA of the CDR3: TGTGCCAGCAGCGTCGGGCAGGGGAGAATAAGACAACCCGGGGAGCTGTTTTTT. Encoded protein: CASSVGQGRIRQPGELFF.

The chain employs TRBV5-1 and TRBJ2-2; D may be TRBD1 (6 bases). V was clipped by 0 bases and J by 7 bases, with 16 bases between them. Germline loops: CDR1 SGHRS, CDR2 YFSETQ. This CDR3 region has 16 residues. The CDR3 protein is CASSLASDSSGGELFF. The CDR3 DNA sequence: TGCGCCAGCAGCTTGGCCTCGGACAGTTCGGGCGGGGAGCTGTTTTTT. The entire variable domain, with the rest obtained from reference TRBV5-1 and TRBJ2-2, is as follows: KAGVTQTPRYLIKTRGQQVTLSCSPISGHRSVSWYQQTPGQGLQFLFEYFSETQRNKGNFPGRFSGRQFSNSRSEMNVSTLELGDSALYLCASSLASDSSGGELFFGEGSRLTVL.

The chain couples TRBV10-3 to TRBJ2-2; TRBD2 agrees at 13 bases. There are 18 residues in the CDR3. Germline assignment: CDR1 ENHRY and CDR2 SYGVKD. The V gene end was trimmed by 2 bases and the J gene end by 5 bases; junction bases not matched to a gene: 8. The CDR3 loop is CAISEPGLAGVGTGELFF. The CDR3 DNA is TGTGCCATCAGTGAGCCCGGACTAGCGGGAGTCGGAACCGGGGAGCTGTTTTTT.

The chain recombines TRBV28 with TRBJ1-1, with 7 bases matching TRBD1. Unmatched junction bases numbered 8, after V lost 4 bases and J lost 3 bases. Germline CDR1 and CDR2: MDHEN and SYDVKM. This CDR3 spans 15 amino acids. The CDR3, as DNA: TGTGCCAGCAGTTCCTACTACAGGGGTCACACTGAAGCTTTCTTT. This sequence encodes CASSSYYRGHTEAFF.

The chain has TRBV18 and TRBJ2-2, with D possibly TRBD2 on 7 matching bases. Per the germline V gene, CDR1 is KGHSH and CDR2 is LQKENI. The V and J ends lost 0 bases and 3 bases respectively, with 14 bases between them. The CDR3 length is 17 residues. In nucleotides, the CDR3 is TGTGCCAGCTCACCACCTCCCCGGGGGGCTTACACCGGGGAGCTGTTTTTT. It specifies CASSPPPRGAYTGELFF.

This clone has at least ten counts. The chain employs TRBV7-6 and TRBJ1-5; D uncertain. CDR1 is SGHVS, CDR2 FNYEAQ, per germline. This CDR3 has 12 amino acids. The ends were cut back, 1 base at V and 4 bases at J, with 2 bases in the middle. CDR3: CASSLGNQPQHF. In nucleotides, the CDR3 is TGTGCCAGCAGCTTAGGGAATCAGCCCCAGCATTTT.

In DNA, the CDR3 is TGTGCCAGCAGTTACTCGGCTGAGGGCTTCCACGAGCAGTACTTC. Amino acid sequence: CASSYSAEGFHEQYF. J is TRBJ2-7 and V is TRBV6-5; D is perhaps TRBD2 (5 bases). This CDR3 spans 15 amino acids. Looked up from germline, CDR1 is MNHEY and CDR2 is SVGAGI. With 0 bases removed from V and 5 bases from J, the gap between germline ends came to 14 bases.

The genes are TRBV7-2 and TRBJ1-2; D is unclear. Germline V gene lookup returns CDR1 SGHTA and CDR2 FQGNSA. V lost 6 bases, J lost 3 bases, and 14 bases lay in between. The CDR3 sequence is 14 residues long. In nucleotides, the CDR3 is TGTGCCAGCAGTCAAAGAGGCGTACACTATGGCTACACCTTC. This translates into CASSQRGVHYGYTF.